The 21 T cell receptor beta chains below all came from one sample that was sequenced in a study of read filtering for tumor transcriptome and immune sequencing. The library was built from about 0.4 ug RNA with molecular barcoded adaptors for alpha/delta and beta/gamma chains. One entry per CDR3 protein results from TCRdb running MiXCR on the reads. The sample yields about 57,000 distinct CDR3 sequences, around 13% seen once. Sequencing used a population of CD138-negative cells sorted from bone marrow. These TCRs come from a donor over 35 with multiple myeloma.

Comments on this clonotype: A read error may be the cause here, since a much bigger clone is one base away. V and J are TRBV29-1 and TRBJ2-3, with a possible D match to TRBD1 (6 bases). The germline V gene encodes CDR1 SQVTM and CDR2 ANQGSEA. With 4 bases removed from V and 0 bases from J, the gap between germline ends came to 17 bases. The CDR3 consists of 16 residues. Here the CDR3 reads CSVGMGQPPSTDTQYF. CDR3 coding DNA: TGCAGCGTTGGAATGGGACAACCGCCTAGCACAGATACGCAGTATTTT.

This clonotype was seen more than once but under ten times. A single base separates this from a much larger clone, so it may be a read error. V is TRBV28 and J is TRBJ2-7; 8 positions match TRBD1. Per the germline V gene, CDR1 is MDHEN and CDR2 is SYDVKM. There are 13 residues in the CDR3. CDR3 in amino acids: CACSLGQGREQYF. As DNA, the CDR3 is TGTGCCTGCAGTTTAGGACAGGGTCGCGAGCAGTACTTC.

This clonotype appeared once. No conserved phenylalanine or tryptophan ends this CDR3, so it is likely a read error. It is unclear where the CDR3 begins or ends on the DNA, so no DNA is shown, and the CDR3 is as TCRdb lists it. V and J are TRBV7-3 and TRBJ2-1; TRBD2, the table's D call, lacks a check against the DNA. Ends included, the CDR3 has 14 residues. CDR1 and CDR2 from the germline V gene are SGHTA and FQGTGA. The CDR3 region is CASSLGLATNEQIY.

This clonotype appeared many times. This chain links TRBV12-3 or TRBV12-4 with TRBJ2-1, with TRBD2 matching over 7 bases. With V trimmed by 8 bases and J by 4 bases, 11 bases remained unmatched. CDR3 size: 15 residues. The CDR3 DNA reads TGTGCCAGCTCCTTAAGGCGCGGGGGTTACAATGAGCAGTTCTTC. Amino acid sequence: CASSLRRGGYNEQFF.

There are many counts of this clonotype. The chain is built from TRBV7-9 and TRBJ2-3; no clear D gene. The CDR3 runs to 17 residues. In germline, CDR1 is SEHNR, CDR2 FQNEAQ (reference sequence). V was pared by 5 bases and J by 0 bases, with 18 bases between. DNA of the CDR3: TGTGCCAGCAGCGCCGCCACGGCCGGAGCTAGCACAGATACGCAGTATTTT. It yields the protein CASSAATAGASTDTQYF.

This clonotype was counted many times. In DNA, the CDR3 is TGCGCCAGCAGCTCGGGACTAGCGGGATTCCGTTTAAGCACAGATACGCAGTATTTT. Its translation is CASSSGLAGFRLSTDTQYF. The V call is TRBV5-1, the J call TRBJ2-3, with 13 bases aligning to TRBD2. V gave up 3 bases and J gave up 0 bases; unmatched junction bases: 10. The CDR3 has 19 amino acids. Germline CDR1 is SGHRS and CDR2 is YFSETQ.

This clonotype was picked up many times. The genes are TRBV7-9 and TRBJ1-5; D remains unclear. The CDR3 sequence is 11 residues long. CDR1 and CDR2 from the germline V gene are SEHNR and FQNEAQ (reference sequence). V lost 6 bases to trimming and J lost 4 bases, with 4 bases between them. CDR3 sequence (DNA): TGTGCCAGCAGACCAAATCAGCCCCAGCATTTT. This encodes CASRPNQPQHF. The whole variable domain, filled in from reference TRBV7-9 and TRBJ1-5, reads DTGVSQNPRHKITKRGQNVTFRCDPISEHNRLYWYRQTLGQGPEFLTYFQNEAQLEKSRLLSDRFSAERPKGSFSTLEIQRTEQGDSAMYLCASRPNQPQHFGDGTRLSIL.

This clonotype was observed many times. The CDR3 DNA reads TGTGCCAGCAGCCCGACAGGGGCTGGTAATGAAAAACTGTTTTTT. This sequence encodes CASSPTGAGNEKLFF. The rearrangement links TRBV28 to TRBJ1-4, with 8 bases that match TRBD1. From germline, CDR1 is MDHEN and CDR2 SYDVKM. This CDR3 has 15 residues. J gave up 4 bases and V 6 bases, and 7 bases lay outside the gene matches.

The rearrangement joins TRBV6-5 to TRBJ2-7; unclear D gene. CDR3 size: 17 residues. Germline V lookup: CDR1 MNHEY, CDR2 SVGAGI. The ends were cut back, 0 bases at V and 0 bases at J, with 15 bases in the middle. CDR3 in DNA: TGTGCCAGCAGTTACTCGACCGCCGCGACGAGCTCCTACGAGCAGTACTTC. This encodes CASSYSTAATSSYEQYF.

This clonotype was picked up many times. The V and J genes are TRBV9 and TRBJ2-5; D is perhaps TRBD2 (6 bases). V was cut by 1 base and J by 3 bases, with 13 bases left in between. Germline V lookup: CDR1 SGDLS, CDR2 YYNGEE. This CDR3 has 15 residues. The CDR3 here is CASSVFGGGKETQYF. The CDR3 DNA is TGTGCCAGCAGCGTATTCGGGGGTGGCAAAGAGACCCAGTACTTC.

This clonotype has more than one count but fewer than ten. The chain employs TRBV6-5 and TRBJ2-1; D is perhaps TRBD2 (8 bases). V lost 4 bases and J 4 bases, leaving 32 bases between the germline ends. This CDR3 has 21 amino acids. CDR1 is MNHEY and CDR2 is SVGAGI in the germline V gene. CDR3 sequence reads: CASSSPGVRGLAGGIYNEQFF. CDR3 DNA sequence: TGTGCCAGCAGTTCCCCTGGAGTAAGGGGGCTCGCGGGAGGAATATACAATGAGCAGTTCTTC.

The sample holds many counts of this clonotype. V and J are TRBV12-3 or TRBV12-4 and TRBJ2-2, with TRBD1 matching 7 bases. CDR3 size: 15 residues. V was clipped by 6 bases and J by 6 bases; unmatched bases: 10. The CDR3 bases are TGTGCCAGCAGGCCCAATACAGGGGTTTCCGGGGAGCTGTTTTTT. This codes for CASRPNTGVSGELFF.

Notes on this clonotype: A read error is possible here, since a much larger clone lies one base away. The chain links TRBV20-1 to TRBJ2-7, with 7 nucleotides matching TRBD1. After removal of 1 base from V and 6 bases from J, the junction contained 6 bases not matched to a gene. This CDR3 comprises 13 residues. The germline CDR1 and CDR2 sequences are DFQATT and SNEGSKA (reference sequence). The CDR3 nucleotides are TGCAGTGCTAGAGGATTTTGGACAGGCGAGCAGTACTTC. It codes for CSARGFWTGEQYF.

In the case of this clonotype: The germline gene is not matched at one end of the junction; a read error may be the cause. This chain joins TRBV29-1 and TRBJ2-7; possibly TRBD2 for D (6 bases). The length of the CDR3 is 13 residues. From germline, CDR1 is SQVTM and CDR2 ANQGSEA. The CDR3 nucleotides read TGCAGCGTTGCTGTGCGGGACTCCTACGGGCAGTACTTC. Its translation is CSVAVRDSYGQYF.

This clonotype has ten or more counts. The chain is built from TRBV10-3 and TRBJ2-1; 10 nucleotides align to TRBD2. This CDR3 is built from 13 residues. Germline V lookup: CDR1 ENHRY, CDR2 SYGVKD. Trimming at V came to 8 bases and at J to 7 bases, leaving 5 bases not matched to a gene. DNA for the CDR3: TGTGCCATCCTAGCGGGAGTGGGGAATGAGCAGTTCTTC. It yields the protein CAILAGVGNEQFF.

Ten or more counts support this clonotype. The CDR3: CSASGQGNYEQYF. The CDR3 DNA sequence: TGCAGTGCATCGGGACAGGGCAACTACGAGCAGTACTTC. This chain uses TRBV20-1 with TRBJ2-7; 9 bases fit TRBD1. CDR1 and CDR2 (germline): DFQATT, SNEGSKA (reference sequence). The CDR3 covers 13 residues. J lost 3 bases, V lost 6 bases, and 6 bases had no gene match.

A note on this clonotype: A read error may explain this, as a much larger clone is one base away. The rearrangement uses TRBV25-1 and TRBJ2-3, with 10 nucleotides matching TRBD1. Germline loops: CDR1 MGHDK, CDR2 SYGVNS. The length of the CDR3 is 13 residues. CDR3 in amino acids: CASSGQGKDTRYF. In DNA, the CDR3 is TGTGCCAGTTCGGGACAGGGGAAAGATACGCGGTATTTT. The whole variable domain, filled in from reference TRBV25-1 and TRBJ2-3, reads EADIYQTPRYLVIGTGKKITLECSQTMGHDKMYWYQQDPGMELHLIHYSYGVNSTEKGDLSSESTVSRIRTEHFPLTLESARPSHTSQYLCASSGQGKDTRYFGPGTRLTVL.

This clonotype was seen just once. It may be a read error: a sequence one base away is much more abundant. The rearrangement links TRBV4-3 to TRBJ2-6, with 7 bases lining up with TRBD2. There are 17 residues in the CDR3. Germline CDR1 LGHNA, CDR2 YSLEER. The CDR3 coding sequence is TGCGCCAGCAGCCAAGATCCTAGCGGCTCTGGGGCCAGCGTCCTGACTTTC. The encoded protein is CASSQDPSGSGASVLTF.

For this clonotype: A much bigger clone sits one base away, suggesting this may be a read error. CDR3 in DNA: TGTGCCAGCAGCGACCAACGCAATCAGCCCCAGCATTTT. Translation gives CASSDQRNQPQHF. J is TRBJ1-5 and V is TRBV6-2 or TRBV6-3, with D hard to call. Trimming shortened V by 6 bases and J by 2 bases, and 8 bases separated the two germline ends. Germline V CDR1 and CDR2: MNHEY, SVGEGT. This CDR3 spans 13 amino acids.

The chain uses TRBV28 and TRBJ1-2; no definite D call. With 1 base removed from V and 3 bases from J, the gap between germline ends came to 6 bases. Looked up from germline, CDR1 is MDHEN and CDR2 is SYDVKM. The CDR3 loop spans 13 amino acids. CDR3 in DNA: TGTGCCAGCAGTTTATACCCCCACTATGGCTACACCTTC. Its protein is CASSLYPHYGYTF.

This clonotype was detected many times. The rearrangement uses TRBV5-1 and TRBJ2-1; D gene ambiguous. Trimming cost V 3 bases and J 6 bases, with 10 bases left between them. This CDR3 has 13 amino acids. In germline, CDR1 is SGHRS, CDR2 YFSETQ. The CDR3 protein is CASSSHLGNEQFF. The CDR3 bases are TGCGCCAGCAGCTCGCACTTGGGCAATGAGCAGTTCTTC.